This TCR beta chain stems from a study of CD8+ T cells in alopecia areata. Points from the study as a whole: Under tofacitinib, fewer expanded CD8+ clones appeared among the top 100 scalp clones. Lesional scalp exceeded normal scalp in clonality, especially in alopecia totalis/universalis. On tofacitinib, scalp and blood still held many of the expanded lesional clones.

Regarding this clone: As yet, its antigen is unknown.

RNA, once extracted, was reverse transcribed into cDNA for use as the sequencing template. TCRdb keeps only in-frame clones here, not all; method: immunoSEQ multiplex PCR. The sample has 270,000 or so clones, over 45% seen once. This sample's treatment: oral pan-JAK inhibitor, 5-10 mg twice daily. In alopecia areata patients, both lesional scalp punch biopsies and peripheral blood were collected. Trimming took 4 bases from V and 2 from J, leaving 14 bases between them. The CDR3 has 15 amino acids. Germline lookup yields CDR1 SNHLY and CDR2 FYNNEI. This TCR was recovered from a human donor with alopecia areata. The rearrangement uses TRBV2 and TRBJ2-5; D possibly corresponds to TRBD2 (6 bases). The starting material was CD4+ T cells sorted from blood, obtained at week 24, from a patient treated with tofacitinib. This CDR3 reads CASSVLRGRQETQYF. The CDR3 bases are TGTGCCAGCAGTGTCCTCCGGGGGAGACAAGAGACCCAGTACTTC.